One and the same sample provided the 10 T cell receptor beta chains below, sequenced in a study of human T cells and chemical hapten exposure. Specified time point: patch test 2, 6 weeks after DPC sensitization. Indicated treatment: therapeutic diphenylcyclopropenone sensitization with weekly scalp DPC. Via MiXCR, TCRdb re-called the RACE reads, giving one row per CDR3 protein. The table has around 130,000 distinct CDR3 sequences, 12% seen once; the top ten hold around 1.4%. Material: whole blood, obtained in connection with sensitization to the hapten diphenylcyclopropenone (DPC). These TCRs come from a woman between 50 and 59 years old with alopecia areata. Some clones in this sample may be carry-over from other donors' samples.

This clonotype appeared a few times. The CDR3 bases are TGTGCCAGCAGCTTTTTAGCGGAGCTCTCCTACAATGAGCAGTTCTTC. As protein: CASSFLAELSYNEQFF. This sequence joins TRBV7-6 and TRBJ2-1; perhaps TRBD2 as D (6 bases). CDR3 length: 16 amino acids. The V gene's germline CDR1 is SGHVS and CDR2 FNYEAQ. Trimming took 3 bases from V and 0 from J, leaving 12 bases between them. Based on the CDR3 plus reference TRBV7-6 and TRBJ2-1, the full variable domain is GAGVSQSPRYKVTKRGQDVALRCDPISGHVSLYWYRQALGQGPEFLTYFNYEAQQDKSGLPNDRFSAERPEGSISTLTIQRTEQRDSAMYRCASSFLAELSYNEQFFGPGTRLTVL.

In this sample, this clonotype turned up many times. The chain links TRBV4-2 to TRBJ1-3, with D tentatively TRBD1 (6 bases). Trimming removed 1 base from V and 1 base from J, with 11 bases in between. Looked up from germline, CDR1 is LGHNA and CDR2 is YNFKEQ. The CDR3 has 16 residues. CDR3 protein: CASSQARGLSGNTIYF. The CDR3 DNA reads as TGTGCCAGCAGCCAAGCAAGGGGGTTATCTGGAAACACCATATATTTT.

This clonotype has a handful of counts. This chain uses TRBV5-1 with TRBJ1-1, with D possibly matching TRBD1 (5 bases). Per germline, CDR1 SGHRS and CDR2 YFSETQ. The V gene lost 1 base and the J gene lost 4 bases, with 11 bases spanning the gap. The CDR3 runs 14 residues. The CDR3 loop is CASSLRRGLTEAFF. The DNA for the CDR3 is TGCGCCAGCAGCTTGAGGCGGGGCCTCACTGAAGCTTTCTTT.

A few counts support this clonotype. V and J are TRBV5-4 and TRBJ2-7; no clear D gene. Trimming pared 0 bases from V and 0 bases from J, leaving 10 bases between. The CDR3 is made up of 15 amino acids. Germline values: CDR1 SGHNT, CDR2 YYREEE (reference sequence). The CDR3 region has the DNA TGTGCCAGCAGCTTGGTCGGTTCGAGCTCCTACGAGCAGTACTTC. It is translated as CASSLVGSSSYEQYF.

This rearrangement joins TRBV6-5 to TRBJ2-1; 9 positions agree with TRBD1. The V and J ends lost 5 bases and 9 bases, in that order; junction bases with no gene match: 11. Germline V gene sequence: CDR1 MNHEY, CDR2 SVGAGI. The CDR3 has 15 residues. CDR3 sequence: CASSQTWDREGEQFF. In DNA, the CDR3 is TGTGCCAGCAGTCAAACCTGGGACAGGGAGGGTGAGCAGTTCTTC.

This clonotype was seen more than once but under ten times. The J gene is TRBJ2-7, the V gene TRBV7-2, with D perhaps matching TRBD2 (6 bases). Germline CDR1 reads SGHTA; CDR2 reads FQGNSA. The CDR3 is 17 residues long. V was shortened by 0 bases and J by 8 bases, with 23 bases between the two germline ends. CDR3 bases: TGTGCCAGCAGCTTAGCGGGAGGATCGGGTCTAAACCCCAAGCAGTACTTC. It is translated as CASSLAGGSGLNPKQYF.

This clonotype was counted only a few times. In DNA, the CDR3 is TGCAGTGCTCCTGTCCGGTTCTCCTACGAGCAGTACTTC. This translates into CSAPVRFSYEQYF. The J gene is TRBJ2-7, the V gene TRBV20-1; D remains unclear. V shed 5 bases and J shed 0 bases, with 11 bases lying between them. This CDR3 is 13 amino acids long. Germline CDR1 is DFQATT and CDR2 is SNEGSKA (reference sequence).

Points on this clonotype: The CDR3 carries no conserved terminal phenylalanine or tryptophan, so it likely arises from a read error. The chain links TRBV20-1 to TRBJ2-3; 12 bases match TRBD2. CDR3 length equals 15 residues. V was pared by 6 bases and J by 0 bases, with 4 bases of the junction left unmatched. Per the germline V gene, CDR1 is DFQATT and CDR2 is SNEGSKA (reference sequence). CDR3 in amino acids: CSALGLAGSTDTQYI. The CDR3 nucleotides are TGCAGTGCCCTTGGACTAGCGGGGAGCACAGATACGCAGTATATT.

The CDR3 here is CASSSAGETQPQHF. Here the CDR3 DNA reads TGTGCCAGCTCATCAGCCGGGGAGACTCAGCCCCAGCATTTT. This chain links TRBV18 with TRBJ1-5, with unresolved D. Looked up from germline, CDR1 is KGHSH and CDR2 is LQKENI. CDR3 size: 14 residues. The V and J ends lost 5 bases and 6 bases respectively, with 14 bases between them.

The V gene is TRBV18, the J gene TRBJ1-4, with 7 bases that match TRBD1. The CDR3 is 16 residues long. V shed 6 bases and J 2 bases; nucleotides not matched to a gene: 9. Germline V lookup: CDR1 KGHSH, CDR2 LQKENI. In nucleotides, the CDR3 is TGTGCCAGCTCCCAGGGACAGAGGTCGACTAATGAAAAACTGTTTTTT. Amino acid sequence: CASSQGQRSTNEKLFF.